This entry lists 25 T cell receptor beta chains sequenced from one sample in a study of blood T cell repertoires in COVID-19. TCRdb's table, derived via immunoSEQ multiplex PCR, lists solely in-frame clones and lacks some. The sample holds about 96,000 clones, 70% to 85% seen once. Input material: peripheral blood. The receptors stem from a woman aged 55-70 years with acute or convalescent COVID-19.

This chain joins TRBV5-1 and TRBJ2-1, with 10 positions matching TRBD1. Germline trimming cut 4 bases from V and 3 bases from J; bases unmatched to any gene: 10. The CDR3 consists of 17 residues. Germline V gene data show CDR1 as SGHRS and CDR2 as YFSETQ. CDR3 sequence reads: CASSMRMTGGNYNEQFF. CDR3 nucleotide sequence: TGCGCCAGCAGCATGCGAATGACAGGGGGCAACTACAATGAGCAGTTCTTC.

V usage is TRBV5-6 and J usage is TRBJ2-6; D is possibly TRBD1 (5 bases). The V and J ends lost 3 bases and 4 bases respectively, with 8 bases between them. The CDR3 runs 14 residues. Germline V CDR1 and CDR2: SGHDT, YYEEEE. The CDR3 DNA sequence: TGTGCCAGCAGCTGGGCAGGGGGGGCCAACGTCCTGACTTTC. This sequence encodes CASSWAGGANVLTF.

This rearrangement joins TRBV24-1 to TRBJ1-5; D call uncertain. Germline V gene data show CDR1 as KGHDR and CDR2 as SFDVKD. Trimming stripped 3 bases from V and 0 bases from J, with 20 bases between. The CDR3 sequence is 19 residues long. The CDR3: CATSDTPGPGAYSNQPQHF. In nucleotides, the CDR3 is TGTGCCACCAGTGATACACCCGGTCCGGGTGCATATAGCAATCAGCCCCAGCATTTT.

The V gene is TRBV20-1, the J gene TRBJ1-1; no reliable D call. Trimming shortened V by 8 bases and J by 1 base, and 8 bases separated the two germline ends. This CDR3 has 11 residues. Germline loops: CDR1 DFQATT, CDR2 SNEGSKA (reference sequence). CDR3 residues: CSTQENTEAFF. The CDR3 nucleotides read TGCAGTACCCAGGAGAACACTGAAGCTTTCTTT.

This clone was counted between two and nine times. The chain uses TRBV7-9 and TRBJ2-1; 7 bases map to TRBD2. This CDR3 has 14 residues. In germline, CDR1 is SEHNR, CDR2 FQNEAQ (reference sequence). With V trimmed by 11 bases and J by 4 bases, 11 bases remained unmatched. CDR3 in amino acids: CACPRGRLYNEQFF. The CDR3 DNA sequence: TGTGCCTGCCCGCGGGGGAGACTTTACAATGAGCAGTTCTTC. The full variable domain, in which reference TRBV7-9 and TRBJ2-1 provide the parts outside the CDR3, is DTGVSQNPRHKITKRGQNVTFRCDPISEHNRLYWYRQTLGQGPEFLTYFQNEAQLEKSRLLSDRFSAERPKGSFSTLEIQRTEQGDSAMYLCACPRGRLYNEQFFGPGTRLTVL.

The chain has TRBV9 and TRBJ2-1, with 9 bases fitting TRBD2. Germline V gene data show CDR1 as SGDLS and CDR2 as YYNGEE. This CDR3 has 15 amino acids. V trimming: 4 bases; J trimming: 6 bases; junction bases outside the gene matches: 8. The CDR3 nucleotides read TGTGCCAGCAGCCCGTTAGCGGGGGTGACCAATGAGCAGTTCTTC. Translated, it gives CASSPLAGVTNEQFF. Full variable domain (rest looked up from reference TRBV9 and TRBJ2-1): DSGVTQTPKHLITATGQRVTLRCSPRSGDLSVYWYQQSLDQGLQFLIQYYNGEERAKGNILERFSAQQFPDLHSELNLSSLELGDSALYFCASSPLAGVTNEQFFGPGTRLTVL.

The rearrangement joins TRBV14 to TRBJ2-5, with 9 bases matching TRBD1. Trimming removed 5 bases from V and 4 bases from J; junction bases left unmatched: 8. The CDR3 sequence is 15 residues long. Germline V CDR1 and CDR2: SGHDN, FVKESK. The CDR3 loop is CASSDRRTGAETQYF. CDR3 nucleotides: TGTGCCAGCAGCGACCGACGGACAGGGGCAGAGACCCAGTACTTC.

The genes are TRBV28 and TRBJ1-5, with TRBD1 as a possible D gene (5 bases). The germline CDR1 and CDR2 sequences are MDHEN and SYDVKM. V lost 7 bases and J 4 bases, leaving 11 bases between the germline ends. The CDR3 covers 13 residues. The CDR3 sequence: CASTLDTNQPQHF. For the CDR3, the DNA is TGTGCCAGCACCTTGGACACAAATCAGCCCCAGCATTTT.

The rearrangement joins TRBV24-1 to TRBJ1-4, with 8 bases lining up with TRBD1. V lost 2 bases, J lost 6 bases, and 4 bases stayed unmatched. The germline CDR1 and CDR2 sequences are KGHDR and SFDVKD. CDR3 length: 15 amino acids. CDR3 nucleotide sequence: TGTGCCACCAGTGATTCCAGGGGGCGTGATGAAAAACTGTTTTTT. This sequence encodes CATSDSRGRDEKLFF.

With regard to this clone: Sequence at one end of the junction differs from germline and may be a read error. The V call is TRBV5-6, the J call TRBJ2-5; 14 bases map to TRBD2. CDR1 is SGHDT and CDR2 is YYEEEE in the germline V gene. This CDR3 spans 13 amino acids. CDR3 sequence (DNA): TGTGCCAGCACCCGACTAGCGGGGGGGCTATTGCACTTC. Translating gives CASTRLAGGLLHF.

This chain joins TRBV2 and TRBJ1-2; 7 nucleotides align to TRBD1. Germline CDR1 SNHLY, CDR2 FYNNEI. The CDR3 runs to 17 residues. J gave up 6 bases and V 2 bases, and 15 bases lay outside the gene matches. CDR3 loop: CASSEQGRGMSPDGYTF. Here the CDR3 DNA reads TGTGCCAGCAGTGAACAGGGCAGGGGGATGTCTCCGGATGGCTACACCTTC.

CDR3 nucleotide sequence: TGTGCCAGCAGCCCCAGGGGTAGGTCCGGCAGGAACACTGAAGCTTTCTTT. Protein: CASSPRGRSGRNTEAFF. V is TRBV2 and J is TRBJ1-1; TRBD1 might be the D (6 bases). Germline values: CDR1 SNHLY, CDR2 FYNNEI. The CDR3 has 17 amino acids. Trimming removed 6 bases from V and 1 base from J, with 21 bases in between.

The J gene is TRBJ2-3, the V gene TRBV11-3; D may be TRBD1 (8 bases). Germline CDR1 SGHNT, CDR2 YENEEA. Trimming took 5 bases from V and 4 from J, leaving 19 bases between them. This CDR3 comprises 16 residues. The CDR3 sequence is CASSHRGGSGADTQYF. The CDR3 DNA is TGTGCCAGCAGCCACAGGGGGGGTTCAGGCGCAGATACGCAGTATTTT.

V gene TRBV2 combines with J gene TRBJ2-6; D perhaps matches TRBD2 (5 bases). Trimming took 7 bases from V and 0 from J, leaving 13 bases between them. The CDR3 is 16 residues long. The V gene's germline CDR1 is SNHLY and CDR2 FYNNEI. The CDR3, as DNA: TGTGCCAGCAATGGAGGAAACTACTCTGGGGCCAACGTCCTGACTTTC. Amino acids: CASNGGNYSGANVLTF.

V is TRBV7-9 and J is TRBJ1-5; 10 bases agree with TRBD1. Germline assignment: CDR1 SEHNR and CDR2 FQNEAQ (reference sequence). V trimming: 3 bases; J trimming: 9 bases; junction bases outside the gene matches: 2. This CDR3 has 13 amino acids. CDR3 sequence: CASSLDRGVPQHF. CDR3 nucleotides: TGTGCCAGCAGCTTGGACAGGGGGGTGCCCCAGCATTTT.

The CDR3 protein is CSVDRGRTEAFF. CDR3 nucleotides: TGCAGCGTTGACAGGGGGAGAACTGAAGCTTTCTTT. The rearrangement links TRBV29-1 to TRBJ1-1; the match to TRBD1 covers 7 bases. After removal of 3 bases from V and 5 bases from J, the junction contained 3 bases not matched to a gene. Germline CDR1 and CDR2: SQVTM and ANQGSEA. The CDR3 covers 12 residues.

This clone appeared a single time. The V gene is TRBV5-5, the J gene TRBJ1-6; D is unclear. The germline V and J ends were trimmed by 5 bases and 4 bases, with 7 bases remaining between them. CDR1 is SGHKS and CDR2 is YYEKEE in the germline V gene (reference sequence). The CDR3 has 13 residues. The CDR3 coding sequence is TGTGCCAGCAGTCAAATTTATAATTCACCCCTCCACTTT. Encoded protein: CASSQIYNSPLHF.

The rearrangement joins TRBV6-5 to TRBJ2-3; 8 nucleotides match TRBD2. Germline V gene lookup returns CDR1 MNHEY and CDR2 SVGAGI. The CDR3 covers 13 residues. V shed 6 bases, J shed 8 bases, and the junction held 7 bases outside the gene matches. The CDR3 loop reads CASRSREGGTQYF. Written as DNA, the CDR3 is TGTGCCAGCAGGAGCCGGGAGGGCGGTACGCAGTATTTT.

The chain couples TRBV7-9 to TRBJ1-3; a possible D gene is TRBD1 (6 bases). CDR1 and CDR2 (germline): SEHNR, FQNEAQ (reference sequence). There are 18 residues in the CDR3. Deletions cut 0 bases from V and 1 base from J, with 16 bases between. CDR3 sequence: CASSLAVRGNTSGNTIYF. The DNA for the CDR3 is TGTGCCAGCAGCTTAGCGGTTAGGGGGAATACTTCTGGAAACACCATATATTTT.

CDR3 nucleotides: TGTGCCAGCAGCTTAGATTGGGGGCCGAAACCCGAGCAGTACTTC. Translation gives CASSLDWGPKPEQYF. The V and J genes are TRBV7-2 and TRBJ2-7; weak D call: TRBD1 (6 bases). This CDR3 comprises 15 residues. Deletions cut 1 base from V and 6 bases from J, with 16 bases between. Germline V gene data show CDR1 as SGHTA and CDR2 as FQGNSA.

The chain uses TRBV24-1 and TRBJ2-1, with 9 bases aligning to TRBD1. This CDR3 has 17 residues. V shed 0 bases and J 10 bases; nucleotides not matched to a gene: 12. Germline CDR1 reads KGHDR; CDR2 reads SFDVKD. The CDR3 protein is CATSDLRPGQGAWEQFF. In DNA form, the CDR3 reads TGTGCCACCAGTGATTTGCGACCGGGACAGGGTGCATGGGAGCAGTTCTTC.

The chain employs TRBV6-5 and TRBJ1-6, with D possibly matching TRBD1 (6 bases). CDR3 length: 14 amino acids. Per the germline V gene, CDR1 is MNHEY and CDR2 is SVGAGI. Trimming stripped 10 bases from V and 10 bases from J, with 20 bases between. CDR3 residues: CATLRGGPGSPLHF. CDR3 bases: TGTGCCACCCTCCGGGGGGGCCCTGGGTCACCCCTCCACTTT.

V gene TRBV9 combines with J gene TRBJ2-7; 8 bases agree with TRBD1. Trimming cost V 4 bases and J 2 bases; bases outside gene matches: 17. CDR3 length equals 18 residues. The germline V gene encodes CDR1 SGDLS and CDR2 YYNGEE. The CDR3 is CASSSQGGRRPGPYEQYF. CDR3 nucleotide sequence: TGTGCCAGCAGCTCACAGGGGGGCAGGAGGCCTGGACCCTACGAGCAGTACTTC.

The rearrangement links TRBV7-2 to TRBJ2-5; possibly TRBD2 for D (6 bases). Trimming removed 2 bases at V and 3 bases at J, with 10 bases between. The length of the CDR3 is 14 residues. Germline V gives CDR1 SGHTA, CDR2 FQGNSA. CDR3 sequence (DNA): TGTGCCAGCAGCTTATGGTCGGGGGAAGAGACCCAGTACTTC. Amino acids: CASSLWSGEETQYF. Combining the CDR3 with reference TRBV7-2 and TRBJ2-5 gives the whole variable domain GAGVSQSPSNKVTEKGKDVELRCDPISGHTALYWYRQSLGQGLEFLIYFQGNSAPDKSGLPSDRFSAERTGGSVSTLTIQRTQQEDSAVYLCASSLWSGEETQYFGPGTRLLVL.

The J gene is TRBJ2-5, the V gene TRBV5-4; tentatively, D is TRBD2 (7 bases). The germline CDR1 and CDR2 sequences are SGHNT and YYREEE (reference sequence). This CDR3 spans 15 amino acids. V shed 9 bases and J shed 0 bases, with 18 bases lying between them. The CDR3 loop reads CATSPGGDYQETQYF. DNA for the CDR3: TGTGCCACCTCCCCGGGGGGCGACTACCAAGAGACCCAGTACTTC.